This is a list of T cell receptor beta chains from one sample in a study of a mutant IDH1 vaccine in newly diagnosed glioma. TCRdb keeps only in-frame clones here, not all; method: immunoSEQ multiplex PCR. The sample records about 66,000 clones, around 86% being singletons. The starting material was PBMCs, obtained from a glioma patient treated with radiotherapy, temozolomide or both. These TCRs come from a man in his thirties or forties with glioma. CDR3s leave out the opening cysteine and the closing phenylalanine or tryptophan. Each record gives: CDR3 protein, J gene, V gene.

CDR3: ASSQDRTNQPQH
J: TRBJ1-5
V: TRBV4-1

CDR3: ASSNWWVPDRAYGYT
J: TRBJ1-2
V: TRBV5-6

CDR3: ASSVRAGGTEAF
J: TRBJ1-1
V: TRBV19

CDR3: ASSATASNQPQH
J: TRBJ1-5
V: TRBV9

CDR3: ASRSPSDNRGGDGYT
J: TRBJ1-2
V: TRBV28

CDR3: ASSPGAGTGGNTGELF
J: TRBJ2-2
V: TRBV9

CDR3: ASSYGIGGYYEQY
J: TRBJ2-7
V: TRBV6-6

CDR3: ASSPMASGAETQY
J: TRBJ2-5
V: TRBV13

CDR3: ASSSSVGASGGFGELF
J: TRBJ2-2
V: TRBV5-4

CDR3: ASSLEGPPGTDTQY
J: TRBJ2-3
V: TRBV5-1

CDR3: ASSYDGGADEKLF
J: TRBJ1-4
V: TRBV6-5

CDR3: ASSQDFIYEQY
J: TRBJ2-7
V: TRBV4-1

CDR3: ASSQDRGRGDTQY
J: TRBJ2-3
V: TRBV7-6

CDR3: ASSRTGQALF
J: TRBJ1-4
V: TRBV18

CDR3: ASSLQSAGELF
J: TRBJ2-2
V: TRBV28

CDR3: AISESQVGRGLLEQY
J: TRBJ2-7
V: TRBV10-3